This T cell receptor (beta chain) was profiled in a study of blood T cell repertoires in COVID-19. Study-wide background: From T cells, B-cell-depleted T cells, or PBMCs came the material, which was cDNA or gDNA.

V lost 0 bases to trimming and J lost 6 bases, with 9 bases between them. This CDR3 has 14 amino acids. The germline V gene has CDR1 SGHRS and CDR2 YFSETQ. Source study methods: Reference gene primer amplification gave estimated nucleated cell counts. Assay: immunoSEQ multiplex PCR; the TCRdb copy retains only in-frame clones and omits some. The V and J calls and clone size come from that table; D and trimming were worked out from the DNA. The table shows some 200,000 clones, with about nine tenths occurring only once. Sequencing input: peripheral blood. The TCR sequence derives from a man aged 50 or older with acute or convalescent COVID-19. The chain uses TRBV5-1 and TRBJ2-2, with a weak D call TRBD1 (6 bases). CDR3 bases: TGCGCCAGCAGCTTGGCGGGGACACCCGGGGAGCTGTTTTTT. This sequence encodes CASSLAGTPGELFF.